The 15 T cell receptor beta chains below all came from one sample that was sequenced in a study of shared clonotypes between healthy human individuals. Clones were sequenced by immunoSEQ multiplex PCR, and TCRdb holds only the in-frame ones, with some missing. The data contain about 510,000 clones, about 95% of them seen just once; the ten biggest clones take up approximately 0.06%. The sample was naive CD4+ T cells sorted from blood. Subset of the sample: CD45RA+ positively selected. The source is a woman in her 30s in good health.

V is TRBV6-4 and J is TRBJ2-2; 8 bases fit TRBD2. Germline V gene sequence: CDR1 MRHNA, CDR2 SNTAGT. V shed 4 bases, J shed 10 bases, and the junction held 2 bases outside the gene matches. The CDR3 is 12 amino acids. The CDR3 spells CASSAGGPELFF. The CDR3 bases are TGTGCCAGCAGTGCGGGAGGGCCGGAGCTGTTTTTT.

V usage is TRBV18 and J usage is TRBJ1-3; D is undetermined. The CDR3 spans 16 residues. The V gene lost 1 base and the J gene lost 7 bases, with 17 bases spanning the gap. Germline CDR1 is KGHSH and CDR2 is LQKENI. The CDR3 here is CASSPLGQTKENTIYF. The CDR3 nucleotides read TGTGCCAGCTCACCACTGGGTCAAACTAAGGAGAACACCATATATTTT.

The rearrangement joins TRBV7-2 to TRBJ2-5; 8 bases match TRBD1. The CDR3 has 15 amino acids. Per germline, CDR1 SGHTA and CDR2 FQGNSA. V shed 5 bases and J 5 bases; nucleotides not matched to a gene: 10. The CDR3 DNA reads TGTGCCAGCAGCCTGGACAGGGAGCCGGAGGAGACCCAGTACTTC. This sequence encodes CASSLDREPEETQYF.

Here the CDR3 reads CASSPPTGWAFF. As DNA, the CDR3 is TGTGCCAGCTCACCACCGACAGGGTGGGCTTTCTTT. The chain links TRBV18 to TRBJ1-1, with TRBD1 matching 7 bases. Germline V gene data show CDR1 as KGHSH and CDR2 as LQKENI. This CDR3 comprises 12 residues. J was trimmed by 11 bases and V by 0 bases; bases with no gene match: 3.

The chain joins TRBV6-1 to TRBJ1-2; the match to TRBD1 covers 7 bases. Germline loops: CDR1 MNHNS, CDR2 SASEGT. This CDR3 is built from 14 residues. With 7 bases clipped from V and 8 bases from J, the junction kept 13 bases outside the gene matches. Here the CDR3 reads CASNTRQGRNGYTF. DNA of the CDR3: TGTGCCAGCAACACCCGACAGGGAAGGAACGGCTACACCTTC.

This clone appeared a few times. V and J are TRBV4-1 and TRBJ1-5; D is uncertain. The CDR3 loop spans 12 amino acids. Germline CDR1 reads MGHRA; CDR2 reads YSYEKL. Trimming took 0 bases from V and 10 from J, leaving 7 bases between them. The CDR3 nucleotides read TGCGCCAGCAGCCAAGATCTTTGTCCCCAGCATTTT. Translating it yields CASSQDLCPQHF.

The J gene is TRBJ2-7, the V gene TRBV6-5; D gene unclear. From germline, CDR1 is MNHEY and CDR2 SVGAGI. The CDR3 covers 15 residues. V was trimmed by 2 bases and J by 3 bases, leaving 14 bases between them. The DNA for the CDR3 is TGTGCCAGCAGTTACAATCCGATCCAGGACTACGAGCAGTACTTC. Its translation is CASSYNPIQDYEQYF.

The chain uses TRBV2 and TRBJ2-2; D is unresolved. CDR1 is SNHLY, CDR2 FYNNEI, per germline. Trimming took off 8 bases at V and 3 bases at J, with 10 bases between the two ends. The CDR3 has 13 amino acids. The CDR3 reads CASATRDTGELFF. In nucleotides, the CDR3 is TGTGCCAGCGCGACCCGGGACACCGGGGAGCTGTTTTTT.

In regard to this clone: Sequence at one end of the junction differs from germline and may be a read error. The chain employs TRBV6-6 and TRBJ1-4, with TRBD1 identical over 9 bases. Germline CDR1 reads MNHNY; CDR2 reads SVGAGI (reference sequence). CDR3 length: 13 amino acids. CDR3 loop: CASSYSGQGSKLF. CDR3 DNA sequence: TGTGCCAGCAGTTACTCAGGACAGGGGAGCAAACTTTTT.

The chain carries TRBV29-1 and TRBJ2-1; 9 positions agree with TRBD2. The CDR3 has 15 residues. V dropped 4 bases and J dropped 7; count of bases not matched to a gene: 11. Germline-derived CDR1 and CDR2 are SQVTM and ANQGSEA. DNA of the CDR3: TGCAGCGTTGTTCCCGCCGAGGCGGGAGGGAATGAGCAGTTCTTC. The encoded protein is CSVVPAEAGGNEQFF.

This chain links TRBV18 with TRBJ1-4; D is ambiguous. Trimming cost V 0 bases and J 0 bases, with 14 bases left between them. The CDR3 consists of 18 residues. The germline V gene encodes CDR1 KGHSH and CDR2 LQKENI. CDR3 protein: CASSPPKPLGATNEKLFF. CDR3 DNA sequence: TGTGCCAGCTCACCACCAAAACCCTTAGGCGCAACTAATGAAAAACTGTTTTTT.

This clone came up once. This chain connects TRBV14 to TRBJ2-5, with 7 bases identical to TRBD1. This CDR3 is 15 amino acids long. The V gene end was trimmed by 4 bases and the J gene end by 2 bases; junction bases not matched to a gene: 7. CDR1 and CDR2 from the germline V gene are SGHDN and FVKESK. The CDR3 region is CASSRLTGPQETQYF. CDR3 bases: TGTGCCAGCAGCCGCCTGACAGGGCCACAAGAGACCCAGTACTTC.

The V and J genes are TRBV18 and TRBJ2-3; 9 bases align to TRBD2. This CDR3 has 14 residues. In germline, CDR1 is KGHSH, CDR2 LQKENI. Trimming took 3 bases from V and 3 from J; bases not matched to a gene: 1. The CDR3 DNA reads as TGTGCCAGCTCACCCGGACTAGCGACAGATACGCAGTATTTT. Protein: CASSPGLATDTQYF.

V usage is TRBV4-1 and J usage is TRBJ2-5; the D is unclear. The germline V gene has CDR1 MGHRA and CDR2 YSYEKL. Trimming cost V 8 bases and J 5 bases, with 12 bases left between them. This CDR3 comprises 12 residues. Here the CDR3 reads CASSPPGETQYF. The CDR3 DNA reads TGCGCCAGCTCGCCTCCCGGGGAGACCCAGTACTTC.

The chain uses TRBV7-2 and TRBJ1-4, with unresolved D. Trimming shortened V by 5 bases and J by 7 bases, and 20 bases separated the two germline ends. Germline loops: CDR1 SGHTA, CDR2 FQGNSA. The length of the CDR3 is 16 residues. CDR3 sequence reads: CASSLRAARLSEKLFF. The CDR3 coding sequence is TGTGCCAGCAGCCTCCGGGCCGCCAGGCTCAGTGAAAAACTGTTTTTT.